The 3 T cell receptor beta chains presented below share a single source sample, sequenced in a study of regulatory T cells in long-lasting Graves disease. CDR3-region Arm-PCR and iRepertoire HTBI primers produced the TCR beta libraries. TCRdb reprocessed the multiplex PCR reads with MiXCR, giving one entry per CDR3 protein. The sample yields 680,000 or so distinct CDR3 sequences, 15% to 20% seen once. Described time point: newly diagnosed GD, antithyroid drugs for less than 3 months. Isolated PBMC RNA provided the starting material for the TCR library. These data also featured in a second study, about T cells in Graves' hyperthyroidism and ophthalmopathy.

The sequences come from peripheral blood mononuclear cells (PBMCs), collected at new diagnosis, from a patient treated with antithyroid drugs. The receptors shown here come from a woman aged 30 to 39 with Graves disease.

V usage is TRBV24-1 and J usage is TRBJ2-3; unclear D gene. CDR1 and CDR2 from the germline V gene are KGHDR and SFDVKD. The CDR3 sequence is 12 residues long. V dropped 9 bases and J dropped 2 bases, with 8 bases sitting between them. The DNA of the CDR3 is TGTGCCACCGGCCGGGCCACAGATACGCAGTATTTT. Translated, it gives CATGRATDTQYF.

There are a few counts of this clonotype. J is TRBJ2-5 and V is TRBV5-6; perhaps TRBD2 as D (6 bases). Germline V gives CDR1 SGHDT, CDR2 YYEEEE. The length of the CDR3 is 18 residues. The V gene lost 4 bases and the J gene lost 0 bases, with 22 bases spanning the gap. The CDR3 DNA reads TGTGCCAGCAGCCTGGCCGGGGAGGAAAACATGTACCAAGAGACCCAGTACTTC. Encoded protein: CASSLAGEENMYQETQYF.

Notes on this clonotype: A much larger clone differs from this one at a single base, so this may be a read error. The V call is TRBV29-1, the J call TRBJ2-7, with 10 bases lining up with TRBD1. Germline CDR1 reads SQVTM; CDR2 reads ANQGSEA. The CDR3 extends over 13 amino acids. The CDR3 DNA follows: TGCAGCGTCGGGACAGGGGCTAGCTACGGGCAGTACTTC. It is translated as CSVGTGASYGQYF.